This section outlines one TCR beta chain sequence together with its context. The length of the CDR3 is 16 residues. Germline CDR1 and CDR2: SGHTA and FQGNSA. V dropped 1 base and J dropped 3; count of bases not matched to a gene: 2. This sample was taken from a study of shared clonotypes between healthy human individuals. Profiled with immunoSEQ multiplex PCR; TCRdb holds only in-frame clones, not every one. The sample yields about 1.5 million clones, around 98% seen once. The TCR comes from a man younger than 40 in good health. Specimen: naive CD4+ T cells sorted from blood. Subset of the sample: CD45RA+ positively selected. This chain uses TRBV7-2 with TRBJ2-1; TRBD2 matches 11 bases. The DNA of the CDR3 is TGTGCCAGCAGCTTAGAAGGGACTAGCGGCTACAATGAGCAGTTCTTC. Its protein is CASSLEGTSGYNEQFF.